These T cell receptor beta chains were read from a single sample in a study of CD8+CD57+ T cells in acquired aplastic anemia. One entry per CDR3 protein results from TCRdb running MiXCR on the reads. The top ten clones hold approximately 20% of a sample with about 200,000 distinct CDR3 sequences, less than 60% of them seen once. Sequencing used sorted CD4+, CD8+, or CD8+CD57+ T cells (not recorded which) from PBMCs. The origin of the receptors is a human donor with aplastic anemia. The CDR3 runs from the conserved cysteine through the conserved F or W. The D gene is left open where the match is weak. Clone size, where shown, is once, few, many, or a class for clones that have expanded.

v_gene: TRBV25-1
d_gene: NA
j_gene: TRBJ2-7
abundance: NA
CDR3nt: TGTGCCAGCAAGGGGCAGGGGCGTTTCGAGCAGTACTTC
CDR3aa: CASKGQGRFEQYF

v_gene: TRBV20-1
d_gene: NA
j_gene: TRBJ1-5
abundance: many
CDR3nt: TGCAGTGCTAGGCGCGGCCTCGGGGATTATCAGCCCCAGCATTTT
CDR3aa: CSARRGLGDYQPQHF

v_gene: TRBV6-9
d_gene: NA
j_gene: TRBJ2-1
abundance: NA
CDR3nt: TGTGCCAGCAGTGAAGGGGGACAAAGCAATGAGCAGTTCTTC
CDR3aa: CASSEGGQSNEQFF

v_gene: TRBV7-2
d_gene: NA
j_gene: TRBJ2-5
abundance: NA
CDR3nt: TGTGCCAGCAGCTTAGAGGGAGATCGGGACCAGTACTTC
CDR3aa: CASSLEGDRDQYF

v_gene: TRBV25-1
d_gene: NA
j_gene: TRBJ2-7
abundance: many
CDR3nt: TGTGCCAGCAGTGTTGGGGGGAACAACTACGAGCAGTACTTC
CDR3aa: CASSVGGNNYEQYF

v_gene: TRBV25-1
d_gene: NA
j_gene: TRBJ1-3
abundance: NA
CDR3nt: TGTGCCAGCACTATAGGACAGGGAAACACCATATATTTT
CDR3aa: CASTIGQGNTIYF

v_gene: TRBV20-1
d_gene: NA
j_gene: TRBJ2-1
abundance: NA
CDR3nt: TGCAGTGCTAGAGATCCCGGACCAGGTATTGGTGAGCAGTTCTTC
CDR3aa: CSARDPGPGIGEQFF

v_gene: TRBV12-3/TRBV12-4
d_gene: NA
j_gene: TRBJ1-2
abundance: NA
CDR3nt: TGTGCCAGCAGCTCCTCCGCGGAATTTAACTATGGCTACACCTTC
CDR3aa: CASSSSAEFNYGYTF

v_gene: TRBV11-2
d_gene: NA
j_gene: TRBJ1-2
abundance: many
CDR3nt: TGTGCCAGCAGCTTAAGGCCGATGGATGGCTACACCTTC
CDR3aa: CASSLRPMDGYTF

v_gene: TRBV15
d_gene: TRBD1
j_gene: TRBJ1-1
abundance: few
CDR3nt: TGTGCCACCAGCCTCGACAGGGGCACTGAAGCTTTCTTT
CDR3aa: CATSLDRGTEAFF

v_gene: TRBV20-1
d_gene: TRBD1
j_gene: TRBJ1-1
abundance: many
CDR3nt: TGCAGTGCTACGACAGGGGACAACACTGAAGCTTTCTTT
CDR3aa: CSATTGDNTEAFF

v_gene: TRBV7-2
d_gene: NA
j_gene: TRBJ2-2
abundance: many
CDR3nt: TGTGCCAGCAGCTTCGGCCGTCCCGGGGAGCTGTTTTTT
CDR3aa: CASSFGRPGELFF

v_gene: TRBV19
d_gene: TRBD1
j_gene: TRBJ2-7
abundance: once
CDR3nt: TGTGCTAGAGCTTCACAGGGGTCCTACGAGCAGTACTTC
CDR3aa: CARASQGSYEQYF

v_gene: TRBV5-4
d_gene: NA
j_gene: TRBJ2-6
abundance: few
CDR3nt: TGTGCCAGCAGAGGGGGGGCCTGGGGGCGGGGTCCCGCTGGGGCCAACGTCCTGACTTTC
CDR3aa: CASRGGAWGRGPAGANVLTF

v_gene: TRBV7-8
d_gene: TRBD1
j_gene: TRBJ1-1
abundance: NA
CDR3nt: TGTGCCAGCAGCTTGGAATCGGACAGGGGACTGAACACTGAAGCTTTCTTT
CDR3aa: CASSLESDRGLNTEAFF

v_gene: TRBV6-1
d_gene: NA
j_gene: TRBJ2-7
abundance: many
CDR3nt: TGTGCCAGCCTCGACAAGAGCTCCTACGAGCAGTACTTC
CDR3aa: CASLDKSSYEQYF

v_gene: TRBV4-1
d_gene: TRBD1
j_gene: TRBJ2-7
abundance: many
CDR3nt: TGCGCCAGCAGCCAAACCACGGACAGGGGCCAGTACGAGCAGTACTTC
CDR3aa: CASSQTTDRGQYEQYF

v_gene: TRBV19
d_gene: NA
j_gene: TRBJ2-1
abundance: NA
CDR3nt: TGTGCCAGTAGTAACTGGCAGCCACTCTCCTACAATGAGCAGTTCTTC
CDR3aa: CASSNWQPLSYNEQFF

v_gene: TRBV10-3
d_gene: NA
j_gene: TRBJ2-7
abundance: NA
CDR3nt: TGTGCCATCAGTCCAGGGATGTCCTACGAGCAGTACTTC
CDR3aa: CAISPGMSYEQYF

v_gene: TRBV2
d_gene: NA
j_gene: TRBJ2-1
abundance: many
CDR3nt: TGTGCCAGCAGTGAAGGCAGGGTGGGTGAGCAGTTCTTC
CDR3aa: CASSEGRVGEQFF

v_gene: TRBV6-1
d_gene: NA
j_gene: TRBJ2-7
abundance: many
CDR3nt: TGTGCCAGCAGTGAAGCCCTCTACGGAGGGCAGTACTTC
CDR3aa: CASSEALYGGQYF

v_gene: TRBV5-1
d_gene: TRBD1
j_gene: TRBJ1-1
abundance: many
CDR3nt: TGCGCCAGCAGCCGGGACAGGGGAGCTGAGAACACTGAAGCTTTCTTT
CDR3aa: CASSRDRGAENTEAFF

v_gene: TRBV5-1
d_gene: TRBD2
j_gene: TRBJ2-5
abundance: many
CDR3nt: TGTGCCAGCAGCTCAGGGACGGGAGGAGAGACCCAGTACTTC
CDR3aa: CASSSGTGGETQYF

v_gene: TRBV6-1
d_gene: TRBD1
j_gene: TRBJ2-1
abundance: NA
CDR3nt: TGTGCCAGCGGGGGAGGACAGGGCTCCTACAATGAGCAGTTCTTC
CDR3aa: CASGGGQGSYNEQFF

v_gene: TRBV6-1
d_gene: NA
j_gene: TRBJ1-4
abundance: many
CDR3nt: TGTGCCAGCAGTATCGGACGGAATAATGAAAAACTGTTTTTT
CDR3aa: CASSIGRNNEKLFF

v_gene: TRBV15
d_gene: NA
j_gene: TRBJ1-1
abundance: many
CDR3nt: TGTGCCACCAGCAAAGGTCAGTACACTGAAGCTTTCTTT
CDR3aa: CATSKGQYTEAFF

v_gene: TRBV12-3/TRBV12-4
d_gene: NA
j_gene: TRBJ2-2
abundance: NA
CDR3nt: TGTGCCAGCAGTTTTGTCCCGCCTAGCGGGGAGCTGTTTTTT
CDR3aa: CASSFVPPSGELFF

v_gene: TRBV12-5
d_gene: NA
j_gene: TRBJ2-3
abundance: NA
CDR3nt: TGTGCTAGTGGTTTGTCCCCCGGACCGGGAGATACGCAGTATTTT
CDR3aa: CASGLSPGPGDTQYF

v_gene: TRBV12-3/TRBV12-4
d_gene: NA
j_gene: TRBJ1-6
abundance: many
CDR3nt: TGTGCCAGCAGTGGCAAGAATTCACCCCTCCACTTT
CDR3aa: CASSGKNSPLHF

v_gene: TRBV9
d_gene: NA
j_gene: TRBJ1-2
abundance: NA
CDR3nt: TGTGCCAGCAGCGCAATGGGGGGCGACTATGGCTACACCTTC
CDR3aa: CASSAMGGDYGYTF

v_gene: TRBV5-1
d_gene: NA
j_gene: TRBJ1-4
abundance: NA
CDR3nt: TGCGCCAGCAGCATGGGGACGGACGCAACTAATGAAAAACTGTTTTTT
CDR3aa: CASSMGTDATNEKLFF

v_gene: TRBV4-1
d_gene: NA
j_gene: TRBJ1-4
abundance: many
CDR3nt: TGCGCCAGCAGCCTAGGACAAGAGGAAAAACTGTTTTTT
CDR3aa: CASSLGQEEKLFF

v_gene: TRBV2
d_gene: TRBD1
j_gene: TRBJ2-5
abundance: many
CDR3nt: TGTGCCAGCGGGACAGGGGGAGAGACCCAGTACTTC
CDR3aa: CASGTGGETQYF

v_gene: TRBV7-8
d_gene: TRBD1
j_gene: TRBJ1-2
abundance: once
CDR3nt: TGTGCCAGCAGCGCACAGGGGGCGGTCAACTATGGCTACACCTTC
CDR3aa: CASSAQGAVNYGYTF

v_gene: TRBV7-9
d_gene: NA
j_gene: TRBJ1-2
abundance: once
CDR3nt: TGTGCCAGCAGCCTGACAGGAGAGACTACGGGCTACACCTTC
CDR3aa: CASSLTGETTGYTF

v_gene: TRBV12-3/TRBV12-4
d_gene: NA
j_gene: TRBJ2-2
abundance: many
CDR3nt: TGTGCCAGCAGTTTTCGGCTCACAGCGACCGGGGAGCTGTTTTTT
CDR3aa: CASSFRLTATGELFF

v_gene: TRBV7-9
d_gene: TRBD1
j_gene: TRBJ2-7
abundance: NA
CDR3nt: TGTGCCAGCAGCCCAACGATGGGACAGCGAGTCTACGAGCAGTACTTC
CDR3aa: CASSPTMGQRVYEQYF

v_gene: TRBV7-2
d_gene: NA
j_gene: TRBJ1-2
abundance: NA
CDR3nt: TGTGCCAGCAGTTACTTAGTTGGGAGGGTGCCCTATGGCTACACCTTC
CDR3aa: CASSYLVGRVPYGYTF

v_gene: TRBV29-1
d_gene: TRBD1
j_gene: TRBJ1-1
abundance: NA
CDR3nt: TGCAGCGTTGTACGTTTGACAGGGACAGGGGGGATGAACACTGAAGCTTTCTTT
CDR3aa: CSVVRLTGTGGMNTEAFF

v_gene: TRBV29-1
d_gene: TRBD1
j_gene: TRBJ1-1
abundance: NA
CDR3nt: TGCAGCGTCCACCGGGACAGGGGAAGAAATGAGCAGTTCTTT
CDR3aa: CSVHRDRGRNEQFF

v_gene: TRBV24-1
d_gene: NA
j_gene: TRBJ1-6
abundance: NA
CDR3nt: TGTGCCACCCTGGGCCCCCAACAGGGCAGGCCCCTCCACTTT
CDR3aa: CATLGPQQGRPLHF

v_gene: TRBV10-1
d_gene: NA
j_gene: TRBJ2-2
abundance: many
CDR3nt: TGCGCCAGCAGCAGATTCCAGGGAACCGGGGAGCTGTTTTTT
CDR3aa: CASSRFQGTGELFF

v_gene: TRBV9
d_gene: NA
j_gene: TRBJ1-2
abundance: once
CDR3nt: TGTGCCAGCAGTTTACGGGGATTCGGCTATGGCTACACCTTC
CDR3aa: CASSLRGFGYGYTF

v_gene: TRBV5-1
d_gene: NA
j_gene: TRBJ2-3
abundance: many
CDR3nt: TGCGCCAGCAGAAAAGGGGATACGCAGTATTTT
CDR3aa: CASRKGDTQYF

v_gene: TRBV6-1
d_gene: NA
j_gene: TRBJ2-3
abundance: many
CDR3nt: TGTGCCAGCAGTGACCCCCCGACAGATACGCAGTATTTT
CDR3aa: CASSDPPTDTQYF

v_gene: TRBV20-1
d_gene: NA
j_gene: TRBJ2-6
abundance: NA
CDR3nt: TGCAGTGAGGCGGCCTCTGGGGCCAACGTCCTGACTTTC
CDR3aa: CSEAASGANVLTF

v_gene: TRBV6-6
d_gene: NA
j_gene: TRBJ2-1
abundance: few
CDR3nt: TGTGCCAGCAGTTACCCTATGCGAAGGGACTCCTACAATGAGCAGTTCTTC
CDR3aa: CASSYPMRRDSYNEQFF

v_gene: TRBV11-2
d_gene: TRBD1
j_gene: TRBJ1-6
abundance: many
CDR3nt: TGTGCCAGCAGCGCATCGGGACAGTATAATTCACCCCTCCACTTT
CDR3aa: CASSASGQYNSPLHF